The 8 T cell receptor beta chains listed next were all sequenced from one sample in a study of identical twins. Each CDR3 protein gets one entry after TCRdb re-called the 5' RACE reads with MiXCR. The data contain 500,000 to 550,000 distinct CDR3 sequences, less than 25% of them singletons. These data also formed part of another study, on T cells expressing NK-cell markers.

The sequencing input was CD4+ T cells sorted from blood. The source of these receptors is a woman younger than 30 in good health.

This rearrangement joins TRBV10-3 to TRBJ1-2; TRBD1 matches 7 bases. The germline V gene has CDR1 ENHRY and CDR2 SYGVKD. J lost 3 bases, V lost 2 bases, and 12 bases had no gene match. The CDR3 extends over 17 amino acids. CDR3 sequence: CAISETSRDRNYYGYTF. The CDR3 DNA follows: TGTGCCATCAGTGAGACTAGTAGGGACAGAAACTACTATGGCTACACCTTC.

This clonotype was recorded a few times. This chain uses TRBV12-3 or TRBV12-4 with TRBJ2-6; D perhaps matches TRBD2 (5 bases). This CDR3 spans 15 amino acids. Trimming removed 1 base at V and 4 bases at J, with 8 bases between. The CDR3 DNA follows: TGTGCCAGCAGTTTAGGAGGGAACGGGGCCAACGTCCTGACTTTC. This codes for CASSLGGNGANVLTF.

The CDR3 loop is CASSSRGHKNIQYF. CDR3 DNA: TGTGCCAGTAGTTCGAGGGGGCACAAAAACATTCAGTACTTC. The V gene is TRBV19, the J gene TRBJ2-4, with 7 nucleotides matching TRBD1. CDR1 is LNHDA and CDR2 is SQIVND in the germline V gene (reference sequence). The V gene end was trimmed by 5 bases and the J gene end by 3 bases; junction bases not matched to a gene: 4. The CDR3 is 14 amino acids.

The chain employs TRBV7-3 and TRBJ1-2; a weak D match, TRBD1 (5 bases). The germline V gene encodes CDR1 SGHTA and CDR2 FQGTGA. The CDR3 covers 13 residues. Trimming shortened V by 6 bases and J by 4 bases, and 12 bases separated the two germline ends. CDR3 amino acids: CASSRGPLYGYTF. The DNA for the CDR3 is TGTGCCAGCAGTCGGGGACCGCTCTATGGCTACACCTTC. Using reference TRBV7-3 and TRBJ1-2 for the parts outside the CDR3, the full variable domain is GAGVSQTPSNKVTEKGKYVELRCDPISGHTALYWYRQSLGQGPEFLIYFQGTGAADDSGLPNDRFFAVRPEGSVSTLKIQRTERGDSAVYLCASSRGPLYGYTFGSGTRLTVV.

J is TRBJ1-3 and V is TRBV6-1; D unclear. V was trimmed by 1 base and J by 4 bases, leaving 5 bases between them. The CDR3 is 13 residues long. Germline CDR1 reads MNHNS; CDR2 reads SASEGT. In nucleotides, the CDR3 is TGTGCCAGCAGTGAAGAACTGGGAAACACCATATATTTT. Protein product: CASSEELGNTIYF.

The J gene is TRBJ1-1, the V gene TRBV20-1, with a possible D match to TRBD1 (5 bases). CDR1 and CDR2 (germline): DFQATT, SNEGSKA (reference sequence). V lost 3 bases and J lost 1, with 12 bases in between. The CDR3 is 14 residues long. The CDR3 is CSASRGRGNTEAFF. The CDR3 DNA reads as TGCAGTGCTAGTAGGGGAAGGGGGAACACTGAAGCTTTCTTT.

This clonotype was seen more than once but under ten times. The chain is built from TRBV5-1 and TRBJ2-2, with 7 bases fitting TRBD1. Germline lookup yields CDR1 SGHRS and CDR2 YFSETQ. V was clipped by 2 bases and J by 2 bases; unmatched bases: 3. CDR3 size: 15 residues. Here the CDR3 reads CASSFGTVNTGELFF. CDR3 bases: TGCGCCAGCAGCTTCGGGACAGTCAACACCGGGGAGCTGTTTTTT.

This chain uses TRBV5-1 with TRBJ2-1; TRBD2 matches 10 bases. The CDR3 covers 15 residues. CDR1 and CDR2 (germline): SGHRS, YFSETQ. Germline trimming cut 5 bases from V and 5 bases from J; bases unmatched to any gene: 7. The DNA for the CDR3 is TGCGCCAGCAGTTACGGACTAGCGGATGACAATGAGCAGTTCTTC. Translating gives CASSYGLADDNEQFF.